Listed below are T cell receptor beta chains from one sample, sequenced in a study of cytomegalovirus exposure and HLA in healthy donors. Assay: immunoSEQ multiplex PCR; the TCRdb copy retains only in-frame clones and omits some. The data show about 200,000 clones, approximately 82% seen once. Source material: PBMCs. These receptors were collected from a woman aged 18-35 years in good health and CMV-seronegative. Each CDR3 is given with its conserved first and last residue. The D gene is left open where the match is weak. Clone size, where shown, is once, few, many, or a class for clones that have expanded.

DNA: TGTGCCAGCAGCTTGGAAGGGGAAGTCGGCGAGCAGTACTTC
CDR3: CASSLEGEVGEQYF
D: NA
size: NA
V: TRBV5-4
J: TRBJ2-7

DNA: TGTGCCAGCACCCCATCGGAGACCCAGTACTTC
CDR3: CASTPSETQYF
D: NA
size: few
V: TRBV11-2
J: TRBJ2-5

DNA: TGTGCCAGCAGGGTGGATGAAAAACTGTTTTTT
CDR3: CASRVDEKLFF
D: NA
size: NA
V: TRBV7-9
J: TRBJ1-4

DNA: TGTGCCAGCAGTGAGACCTTCACCGTTGAGAGGAGAGTGGGCTACACCTTC
CDR3: CASSETFTVERRVGYTF
D: NA
size: NA
V: TRBV6-1
J: TRBJ1-2

DNA: TGCGCCAGCAGCCCGGGACTGACGGGCTGGGCTGGAGATACGCAGTATTTT
CDR3: CASSPGLTGWAGDTQYF
D: NA
size: NA
V: TRBV5-1
J: TRBJ2-3

DNA: TGTGCCAGCAGGTCACTTGGAGCCCAGGGGACCCAGTACTTC
CDR3: CASRSLGAQGTQYF
D: NA
size: NA
V: TRBV7-2
J: TRBJ2-5

DNA: TGTGCCAGCAGTTACTCCCCCCCAGGCGGCGGAAACACCATATATTTT
CDR3: CASSYSPPGGGNTIYF
D: NA
size: NA
V: TRBV6-5
J: TRBJ1-3

DNA: TGTGCCAGCAGTCGAGGACTTAGACAACCCTACGAGCAGTACTTC
CDR3: CASSRGLRQPYEQYF
D: NA
size: NA
V: TRBV28
J: TRBJ2-7

DNA: TGTGCCAGCAGTTTATCGAATAGGACACCCCTCCACTTT
CDR3: CASSLSNRTPLHF
D: NA
size: NA
V: TRBV27
J: TRBJ1-6

DNA: TGTGCCAGTATGGACAGGGGGGGGTATAGCAATCAGCCCCAGCATTTT
CDR3: CASMDRGGYSNQPQHF
D: TRBD1
size: NA
V: TRBV19
J: TRBJ1-5

DNA: TGTGCCAGCAGCCACCCAGGGCCGACAGGGGATAACTATGGCTACACCTTC
CDR3: CASSHPGPTGDNYGYTF
D: TRBD1
size: few
V: TRBV7-9
J: TRBJ1-2